This T cell receptor (beta chain) is from a study of CD4 T cell repertoires in COVID-19. Relative to its sample, this clone is medium-sized. Antigen specificity is unknown. Overall study findings and caveats: In SARS-CoV and/or HKU1 spike cultures, between about 6.5 and 27% of SARS-CoV-2 clonotypes reappeared.

CDR3 length equals 14 residues. Between the trimmed V and J ends, which lost 6 bases and 2 bases, there was a span of 8 bases. Germline CDR1 reads SNHLY; CDR2 reads FYNNEI. Recombinant SARS-CoV-2 spike or nucleoprotein, presented by autologous monocytes, stimulated the CFSE-labeled cells. Profiled with immunoSEQ multiplex PCR; TCRdb holds only in-frame clones, not every one. The sample comprises fewer than 850 clones, around 23% of which are singletons, and 15% to 20% rests with the top ten. The chain links TRBV2 to TRBJ1-6; no clear D. This receptor was obtained from a human donor who had COVID-19. The input for sequencing was central memory CD4+ T cells, cultured in vitro, taken after recovery from COVID-19. The CDR3 sequence: CASRGNPYNSPLHF. The CDR3 DNA reads as TGTGCCAGCAGGGGGAATCCCTATAATTCACCCCTCCACTTT.